This TCR beta chain was captured by sequencing in a study of blood T cell repertoires in COVID-19. Study-wide context: COVID-19 samples from acute and convalescent phases originated in the United States, Italy and Spain. Sample material is recorded as cDNA or gDNA derived from T cells, B-cell-depleted T cells, or PBMCs.

J gave up 2 bases and V 3 bases, and 9 bases lay outside the gene matches. From germline, CDR1 is MNHEY and CDR2 SVGEGT. The CDR3 has 16 amino acids. TCRdb's copy holds only in-frame clones and misses some; the assay was immunoSEQ multiplex PCR. The table has roughly 700,000 clones, about nine tenths seen once. This chain uses TRBV6-2 or TRBV6-3 with TRBJ1-1, with TRBD1 identical over 7 bases. The sequence derives from a woman aged 18-29 years with acute or convalescent COVID-19. Material for sequencing was peripheral blood. The CDR3 DNA sequence: TGTGCCAGCAGTTATCCATCCGGGACAGATAACACTGAAGCTTTCTTT. Residues: CASSYPSGTDNTEAFF.